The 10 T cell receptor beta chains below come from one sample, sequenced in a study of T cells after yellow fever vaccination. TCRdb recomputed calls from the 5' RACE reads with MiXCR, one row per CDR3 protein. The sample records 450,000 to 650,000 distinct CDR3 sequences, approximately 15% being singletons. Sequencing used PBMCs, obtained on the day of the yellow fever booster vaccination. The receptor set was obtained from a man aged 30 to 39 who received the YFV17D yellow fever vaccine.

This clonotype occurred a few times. The CDR3 here is CSARTSGAYNEQFF. The CDR3 DNA is TGCAGTGCTAGGACTAGCGGCGCCTACAATGAGCAGTTCTTC. The chain couples TRBV20-1 to TRBJ2-1; 9 nucleotides line up with TRBD2. Germline V gene lookup returns CDR1 DFQATT and CDR2 SNEGSKA (reference sequence). CDR3 length: 14 amino acids. Trimming cost V 3 bases and J 2 bases; bases outside gene matches: 2.

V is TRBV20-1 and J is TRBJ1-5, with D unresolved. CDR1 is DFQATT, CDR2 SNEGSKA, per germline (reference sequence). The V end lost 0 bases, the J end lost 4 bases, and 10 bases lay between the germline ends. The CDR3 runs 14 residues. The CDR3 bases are TGCAGTGCTAGAGATCTTTGGGAAAATCAGCCCCAGCATTTT. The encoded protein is CSARDLWENQPQHF.

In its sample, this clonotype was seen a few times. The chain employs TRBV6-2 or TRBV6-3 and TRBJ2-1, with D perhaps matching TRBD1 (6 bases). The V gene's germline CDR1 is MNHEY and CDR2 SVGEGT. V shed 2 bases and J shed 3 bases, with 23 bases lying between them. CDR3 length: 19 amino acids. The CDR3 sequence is CASSYGRGSDGPFYNEQFF. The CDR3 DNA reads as TGTGCCAGCAGTTACGGCAGGGGATCTGACGGGCCCTTCTACAATGAGCAGTTCTTC.

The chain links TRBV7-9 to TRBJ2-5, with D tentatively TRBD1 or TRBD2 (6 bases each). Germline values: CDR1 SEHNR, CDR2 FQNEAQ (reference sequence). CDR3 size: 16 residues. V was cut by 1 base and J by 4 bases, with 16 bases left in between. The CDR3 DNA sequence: TGTGCCAGCAGCTTAGTGTCCCGGGGGCAGAGAGAGACCCAGTACTTC. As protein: CASSLVSRGQRETQYF.

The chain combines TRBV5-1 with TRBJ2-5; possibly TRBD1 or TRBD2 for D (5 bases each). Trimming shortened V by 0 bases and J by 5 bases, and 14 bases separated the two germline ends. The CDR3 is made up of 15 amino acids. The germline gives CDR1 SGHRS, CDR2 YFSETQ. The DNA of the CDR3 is TGCGCCAGCAGCTTGGCTTTCTCCGAGGGGGAGACCCAGTACTTC. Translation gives CASSLAFSEGETQYF.

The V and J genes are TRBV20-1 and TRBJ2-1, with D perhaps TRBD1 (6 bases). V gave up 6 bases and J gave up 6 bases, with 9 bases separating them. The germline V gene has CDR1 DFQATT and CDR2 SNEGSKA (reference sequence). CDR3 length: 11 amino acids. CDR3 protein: CSAVGGNEQFF. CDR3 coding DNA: TGCAGTGCCGTAGGGGGCAATGAGCAGTTCTTC.

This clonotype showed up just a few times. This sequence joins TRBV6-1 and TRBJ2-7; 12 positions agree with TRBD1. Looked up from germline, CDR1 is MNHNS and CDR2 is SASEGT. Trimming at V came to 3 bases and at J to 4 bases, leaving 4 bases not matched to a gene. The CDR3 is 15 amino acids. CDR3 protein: CASSEGQGAFYEQYF. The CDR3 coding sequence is TGTGCCAGCAGTGAGGGACAGGGGGCTTTTTACGAGCAGTACTTC.

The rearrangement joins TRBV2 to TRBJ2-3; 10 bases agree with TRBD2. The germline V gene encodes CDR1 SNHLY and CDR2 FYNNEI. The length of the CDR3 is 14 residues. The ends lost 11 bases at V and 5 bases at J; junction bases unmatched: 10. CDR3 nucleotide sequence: TGTGCCGGCCCGACCCTAGCGGGAGAAGATACGCAGTATTTT. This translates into CAGPTLAGEDTQYF.

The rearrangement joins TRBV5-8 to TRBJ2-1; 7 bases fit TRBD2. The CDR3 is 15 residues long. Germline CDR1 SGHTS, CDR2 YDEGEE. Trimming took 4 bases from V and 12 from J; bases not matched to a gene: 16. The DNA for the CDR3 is TGTGCCAGCAGCCCTCCCCTGGGAGGGAGCGATGTGCAGTTCTTC. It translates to CASSPPLGGSDVQFF.

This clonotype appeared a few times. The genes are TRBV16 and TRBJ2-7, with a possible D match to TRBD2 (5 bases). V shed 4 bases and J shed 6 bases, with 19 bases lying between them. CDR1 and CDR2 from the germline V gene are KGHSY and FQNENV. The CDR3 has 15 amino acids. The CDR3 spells CASSLNKGRLSEQYF. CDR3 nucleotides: TGTGCCAGCAGCCTCAATAAAGGGAGATTGAGCGAGCAGTACTTC.